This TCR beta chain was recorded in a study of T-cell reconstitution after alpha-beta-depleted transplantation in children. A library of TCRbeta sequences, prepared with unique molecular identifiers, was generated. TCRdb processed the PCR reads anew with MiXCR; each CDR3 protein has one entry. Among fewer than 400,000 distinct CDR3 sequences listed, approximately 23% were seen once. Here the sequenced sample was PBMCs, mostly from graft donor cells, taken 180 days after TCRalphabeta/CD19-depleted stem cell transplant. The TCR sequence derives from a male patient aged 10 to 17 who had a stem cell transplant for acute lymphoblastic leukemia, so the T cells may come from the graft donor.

The CDR3 here is CASSLYLRTSGRGGELFF. As DNA, the CDR3 is TGTGCCAGCAGTTTATATTTGCGGACTAGCGGGAGGGGAGGGGAGCTGTTTTTT. The J gene is TRBJ2-2, the V gene TRBV27; 15 positions agree with TRBD2. CDR3 length: 18 amino acids. Germline loops: CDR1 MNHEY, CDR2 SMNVEV (reference sequence). With 1 base clipped from V and 8 bases from J, the junction kept 8 bases outside the gene matches.